This TCR beta chain stems from a study of T cell responses to AZD1222 COVID-19 vaccine. This clone was counted a single time. The assay was immunoSEQ multiplex PCR, and TCRdb's table has in-frame clones only and misses some. The sample comprises around 140,000 clones, 90% of which are singletons, and 1.6% rests with the top ten. The CDR3 extends over 16 amino acids. Germline CDR1 and CDR2: LGHNT and FRNRAP. Trimming shortened V by 0 bases and J by 2 bases, and 11 bases separated the two germline ends. The source of this sequence is an adult in good health. V gene TRBV12-5 combines with J gene TRBJ1-3, with D unclear. Sample: peripheral blood, taken on day 0 of AZD1222 vaccination. For the CDR3, the DNA is TGTGCTAGTGGTTTGGTAATTGGACTAACTGGAAACACCATATATTTT. As protein: CASGLVIGLTGNTIYF.